This T cell receptor (beta chain) comes out of a study of glioma-infiltrating T cells after dendritic cell vaccination (dated by TCRdb to about 2016). With respect to the entire study: The cohort included 15 or so glioblastoma patients drawn from Phase I and II dendritic cell vaccination trials, of whom 9 were newly diagnosed and 6 had recurrent disease. Patients received autologous tumor lysate-pulsed dendritic cell vaccination between 2003 and 2012. The vaccine was prepared from monocyte-derived dendritic cells that were cultured for seven days with IL-4 and GM-CSF and then pulsed overnight with autologous tumor lysate. Each patient got three intradermal injections of the dendritic cell vaccine, spaced at biweekly intervals, in the arm below the axilla. In glioblastoma patients vaccinated with dendritic cells, deep sequencing of TCR beta CDR3 regions served to measure the amount of tumor-infiltrating lymphocytes and to compare repertoires between tumor and blood. TCR sequencing metrics, including TIL content and tumor-blood repertoire overlap, were correlated with survival after dendritic cell vaccination.

To be selected, patients needed enough residual fresh-frozen tumor tissue and more than two years of available survival data. None of the glioblastoma patients carried an isocitrate dehydrogenase mutation, although molecular status otherwise varied. PBMC were collected before vaccination, two weeks after the third vaccination, and at tumor progression when it occurred. The Qiagen DNeasy Blood extraction Kit was used to extract genomic DNA. To note about this clone: Its antigen is not yet known. No base quality values were provided; no much bigger clone lies one nucleotide off.

The full study reports these points: The cohort was small and heterogeneous, with few patients having full blood and tumor sets and even fewer initial-recurrent tumor pairs. No direct relationship between TCR clonality and survival was found, suggesting a diverse polyclonal response may matter. The response model built on TCR overlap across three groups was characterized as speculative, with prospective validation still needed. After dendritic cell vaccination, a higher estimated pretreatment TIL content predicted longer time to progression and overall survival.

The V end loses 1 base and the J end loses 7 bases, and a stretch of 10 bases separates them. From cysteine to phenylalanine, the CDR3 is 14 amino acids long. The CDR3 DNA has 42 bases and is translated from base 1. Taken from the germline V gene, the CDR1 and CDR2 loops are LGHNA and YSLEER. TCRB CDR3 regions were amplified from about 2 ug genomic DNA, or all available DNA if less, using the immunoSEQ assay. Multiplex PCR used 60 forward primers for TCR V beta segments and 13 reverse primers for J beta segments. To estimate the number of reads per starting template, synthetic control templates were added to each sample at limiting dilution. Reads of 87 bp were generated by sequencing on the Illumina HiSeq System. The original methods were these. To remove PCR and sequencing errors, closely related sequences were merged with a nearest neighbor algorithm. TCR overlap was measured as the percentage of unique tumor TCR beta sequences that were also present in the peripheral blood of the same patient. Entries here come from immuneACCESS through TCRdb and include only in-frame sequences with V and J called. Some clones fail to appear in such tables; in the studies checked, an unresolved V gene covers under half of the shortfall, and the cause of the remainder is unknown. Clone size and V and J calls were adopted from that table, with D and trimming inferred from the DNA. The table for this sample lists about 92,000 clones; 85% to 90% of them were counted only once. Approximately 15% of the sample belongs to the ten largest clones.

This receptor was obtained from a human donor with glioblastoma. Sequencing was performed on blood, taken before dendritic cell vaccination. The chain joins TRBV4-3 to TRBJ2-2, with the D gene call left open. CDR3 reads: CASSQGTHSGELFF. The bases are TGCGCCAGCAGCCAAGGTACACACAGCGGGGAGCTGTTTTTT.